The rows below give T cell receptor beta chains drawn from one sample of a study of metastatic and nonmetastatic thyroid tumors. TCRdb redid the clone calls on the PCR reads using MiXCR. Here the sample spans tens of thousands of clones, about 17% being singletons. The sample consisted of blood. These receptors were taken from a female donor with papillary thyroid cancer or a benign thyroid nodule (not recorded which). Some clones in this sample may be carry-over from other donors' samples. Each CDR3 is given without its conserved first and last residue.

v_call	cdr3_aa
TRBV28	ASTPGQGANEQY
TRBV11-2	ASSLATPGNTIY
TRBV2	ASETGANTEAF
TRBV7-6	ASSLSGRNTEAF
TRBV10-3	AISESSGTNTGELF
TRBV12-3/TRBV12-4	ASRPGQPPYGYT
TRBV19	ASRLDRSSYNEQF
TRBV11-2	ASSFDGRYNEQF
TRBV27	ASSIGVGGGFEAF
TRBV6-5	ASSYSGGTSYNEQF
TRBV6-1	ASTPGTGIEKLF
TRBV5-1	ASSLEDQETQY
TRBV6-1	ASRPTGGSSPLH
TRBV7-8	ASSERTVSNEKLF
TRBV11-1	ASSRLLGGDSKIEQY
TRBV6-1	ASSVGLAGGNNEQF
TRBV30	AWTPGADTQY